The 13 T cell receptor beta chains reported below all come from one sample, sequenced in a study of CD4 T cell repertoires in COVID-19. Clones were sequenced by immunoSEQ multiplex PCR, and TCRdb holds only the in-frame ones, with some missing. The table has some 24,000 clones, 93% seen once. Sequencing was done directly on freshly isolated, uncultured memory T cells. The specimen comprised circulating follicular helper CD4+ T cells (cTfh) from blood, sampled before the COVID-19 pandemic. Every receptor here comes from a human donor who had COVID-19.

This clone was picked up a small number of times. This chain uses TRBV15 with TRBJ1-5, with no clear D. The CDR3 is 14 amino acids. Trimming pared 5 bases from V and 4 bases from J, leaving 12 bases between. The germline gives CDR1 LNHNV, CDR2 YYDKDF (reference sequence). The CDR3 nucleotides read TGTGCCACCAGCGGAGGGAGGGTTAATCAGCCCCAGCATTTT. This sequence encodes CATSGGRVNQPQHF. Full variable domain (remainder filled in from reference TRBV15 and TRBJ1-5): DAMVIQNPRYQVTQFGKPVTLSCSQTLNHNVMYWYQQKSSQAPKLLFHYYDKDFNNEADTPDNFQSRRPNTSFCFLDIRSPGLGDTAMYLCATSGGRVNQPQHFGDGTRLSIL.

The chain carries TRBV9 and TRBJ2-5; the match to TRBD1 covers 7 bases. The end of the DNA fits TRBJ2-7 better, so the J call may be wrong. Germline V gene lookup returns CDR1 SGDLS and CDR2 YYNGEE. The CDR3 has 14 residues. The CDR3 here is CASSVGQGIYEQYF. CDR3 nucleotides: TGTGCCAGCAGCGTAGGACAGGGAATTTACGAGCAGTACTTC.

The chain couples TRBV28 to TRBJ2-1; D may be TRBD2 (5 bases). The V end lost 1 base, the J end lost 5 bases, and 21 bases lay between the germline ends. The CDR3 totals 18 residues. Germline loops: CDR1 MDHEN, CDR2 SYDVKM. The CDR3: CASSLFQKRTAFDNEQFF. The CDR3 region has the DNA TGTGCCAGCAGTTTATTCCAGAAAAGGACTGCCTTTGACAATGAGCAGTTCTTC.

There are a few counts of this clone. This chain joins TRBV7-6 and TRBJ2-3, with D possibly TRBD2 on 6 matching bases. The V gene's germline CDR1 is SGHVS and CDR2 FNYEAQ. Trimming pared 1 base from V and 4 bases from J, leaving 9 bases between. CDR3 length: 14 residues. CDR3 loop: CASSLVTGADTQYF. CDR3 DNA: TGTGCCAGCAGCTTAGTTACGGGGGCAGATACGCAGTATTTT.

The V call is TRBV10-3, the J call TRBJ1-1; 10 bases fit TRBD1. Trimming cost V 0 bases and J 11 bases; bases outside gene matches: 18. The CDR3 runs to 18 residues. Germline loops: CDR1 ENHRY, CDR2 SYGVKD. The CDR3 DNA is TGTGCCATCAGTGAGTCGATTGGGAGGGGACAGGGGCCCTGGAGGGCTTTCTTT. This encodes CAISESIGRGQGPWRAFF.

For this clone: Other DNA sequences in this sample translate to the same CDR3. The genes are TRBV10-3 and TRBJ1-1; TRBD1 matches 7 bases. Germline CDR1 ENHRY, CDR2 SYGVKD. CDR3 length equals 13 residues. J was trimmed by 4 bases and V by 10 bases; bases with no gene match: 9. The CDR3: CASLDRAVTEAFF. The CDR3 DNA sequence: TGTGCCAGCCTCGACAGGGCTGTCACTGAAGCTTTCTTT.

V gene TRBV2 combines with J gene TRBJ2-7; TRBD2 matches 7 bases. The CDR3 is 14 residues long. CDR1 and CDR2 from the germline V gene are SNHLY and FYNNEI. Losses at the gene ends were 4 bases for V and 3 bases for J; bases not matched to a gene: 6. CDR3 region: CASSGLAGLYEQYF. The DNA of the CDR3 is TGTGCCAGCAGTGGTTTAGCGGGCCTCTACGAGCAGTACTTC. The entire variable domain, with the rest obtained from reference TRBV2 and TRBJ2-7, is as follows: EPEVTQTPSHQVTQMGQEVILRCVPISNHLYFYWYRQILGQKVEFLVSFYNNEISEKSEIFDDQFSVERPDGSNFTLKIRSTKLEDSAMYFCASSGLAGLYEQYFGPGTRLTVT.

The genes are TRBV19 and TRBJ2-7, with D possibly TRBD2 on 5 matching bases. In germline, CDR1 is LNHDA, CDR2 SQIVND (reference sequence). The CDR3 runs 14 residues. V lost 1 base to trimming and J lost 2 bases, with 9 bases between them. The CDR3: CASSIGVGAYEQYF. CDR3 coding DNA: TGTGCCAGTAGTATAGGGGTCGGGGCCTACGAGCAGTACTTC.

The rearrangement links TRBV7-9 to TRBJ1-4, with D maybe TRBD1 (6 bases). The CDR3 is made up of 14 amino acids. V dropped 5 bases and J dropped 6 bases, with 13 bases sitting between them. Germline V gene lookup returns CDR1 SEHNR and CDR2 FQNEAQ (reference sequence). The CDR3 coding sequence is TGTGCCAGCAGCCCCGACAGGTGGGATGAAAAACTGTTTTTT. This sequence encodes CASSPDRWDEKLFF.

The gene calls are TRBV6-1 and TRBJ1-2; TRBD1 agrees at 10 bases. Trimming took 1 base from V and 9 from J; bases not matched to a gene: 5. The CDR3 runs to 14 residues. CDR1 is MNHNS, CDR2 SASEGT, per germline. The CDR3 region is CASSEVWTGGSYTF. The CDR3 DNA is TGTGCCAGCAGTGAAGTCTGGACAGGGGGGAGCTACACCTTC.

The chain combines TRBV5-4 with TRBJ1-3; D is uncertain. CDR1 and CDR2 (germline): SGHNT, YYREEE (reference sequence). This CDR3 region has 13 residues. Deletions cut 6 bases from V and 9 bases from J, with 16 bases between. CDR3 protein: CASNPEGSGTIYF. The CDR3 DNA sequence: TGTGCCAGCAACCCGGAGGGCTCGGGCACCATATATTTT.

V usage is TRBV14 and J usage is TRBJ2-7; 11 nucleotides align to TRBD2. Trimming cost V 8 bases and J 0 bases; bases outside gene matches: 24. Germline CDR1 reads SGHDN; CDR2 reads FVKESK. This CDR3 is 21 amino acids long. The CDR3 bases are TGTGCCAGCCCTTGGGCAGGGGGCCGAGGGACTAGCGGTTTGAGCTCCTACGAGCAGTACTTC. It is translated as CASPWAGGRGTSGLSSYEQYF.

CDR3 DNA sequence: TGTGCCAGCAGTGACTGGGCTTACACTGAAGCTTTCTTT. This encodes CASSDWAYTEAFF. This chain uses TRBV6-1 with TRBJ1-1; D is uncertain. Germline assignment: CDR1 MNHNS and CDR2 SASEGT. With 3 bases removed from V and 3 bases from J, the gap between germline ends came to 8 bases. The CDR3 is 13 amino acids.